The 17 T cell receptor beta chains below come from one sample, sequenced in a study of blood T cells in healthy people across ages. It was with a sample-barcoded 5' primer and a J-beta primer mix that a second PCR of roughly 7 to 12 cycles was run. Via MiXCR, TCRdb re-called the 5' RACE reads, giving one row per CDR3 protein. The sample has about 1.8 million distinct CDR3 sequences, 40% to 55% seen once. Source material: blood. The receptor source for this set is a woman aged 40 to 50 in good health.

V gene TRBV6-6 combines with J gene TRBJ2-3, with TRBD1 matching over 9 bases. Germline V gene lookup returns CDR1 MNHNY and CDR2 SVGAGI (reference sequence). CDR3 size: 15 residues. The trim removed 7 bases at V and 4 bases at J, leaving 9 bases unmatched. CDR3 sequence reads: CASKVTGQGPDTQYF. The CDR3 coding sequence is TGTGCCAGCAAGGTGACGGGACAGGGCCCAGATACGCAGTATTTT.

As for this clonotype: One end of the junction is discordant with germline, which a read error may explain. The V and J genes are TRBV12-3 or TRBV12-4 and TRBJ2-5; D is ambiguous. CDR3 length equals 16 residues. The CDR3 loop reads CASSLGPYRVGETQYF. The DNA for the CDR3 is TGTGCCAGCAGCTTAGGGCCATATCGGGTCGGAGAGACCCAGTACTTC.

This chain links TRBV9 with TRBJ1-2, with TRBD1 as a possible D gene (6 bases). V lost 3 bases and J 1 base, leaving 22 bases between the germline ends. Per germline, CDR1 SGDLS and CDR2 YYNGEE. The CDR3 extends over 18 amino acids. The DNA of the CDR3 is TGTGCCAGCAGCGAGGGGGTTGGGACGGATAGCTTTAACTATGGCTACACCTTC. This sequence encodes CASSEGVGTDSFNYGYTF.

The J gene is TRBJ2-4, the V gene TRBV20-1; 11 bases match TRBD2. Gene TRBJ2-7 matches the end of the DNA better, so the J call may be wrong. The CDR3 length is 14 residues. Germline CDR1 and CDR2: DFQATT and SNEGSKA (reference sequence). CDR3 in DNA: TGCAGTGCCGAGGGACTAGCGGACGCCTACGAGCAGTACTTC. This translates into CSAEGLADAYEQYF.

The gene calls are TRBV6-5 and TRBJ2-5, with no clear D. The last part of the DNA fits TRBJ2-7 better; the J call may be wrong. The CDR3 covers 13 residues. Germline loops: CDR1 MNHEY, CDR2 SVGAGI. Written as DNA, the CDR3 is TGTGCCAGCAGTTATAAACTTGGCTACGAGCAGTACTTC. Its protein product is CASSYKLGYEQYF.

Only a few counts were recorded for this clonotype. This rearrangement joins TRBV12-3 or TRBV12-4 to TRBJ1-4; 10 bases are a match to TRBD1. Germline trimming cut 0 bases from V and 0 bases from J; bases unmatched to any gene: 4. The CDR3 contains 18 residues. Here the CDR3 reads CASSLARTGGATNEKLFF. CDR3 coding DNA: TGTGCCAGCAGTTTAGCCAGGACAGGGGGAGCAACTAATGAAAAACTGTTTTTT.

This clonotype was detected only a few times. This chain uses TRBV20-1 with TRBJ2-1; D perhaps matches TRBD2 (5 bases). Trimming shortened V by 3 bases and J by 1 base, and 19 bases separated the two germline ends. The CDR3 is 17 amino acids. Germline V gives CDR1 DFQATT, CDR2 SNEGSKA (reference sequence). CDR3 DNA sequence: TGCAGTGCTAGTCTCCCCCTCTCTACTAGGTCCTACAATGAGCAGTTCTTC. It codes for CSASLPLSTRSYNEQFF.

The rearrangement joins TRBV11-2 to TRBJ2-7; 10 bases fit TRBD1. Germline CDR1 is SGHAT and CDR2 is FQNNGV. The junction had 10 bases not matched to a gene; V was cut back by 11 bases and J by 6 bases. This CDR3 comprises 13 residues. The CDR3 nucleotides read TGTGCCTGCTCCGGGACAGGGGTTTGCGAGCAGTACTTC. Protein: CACSGTGVCEQYF.

In the case of this clonotype: A single base separates this from a much larger clone, so it may be a read error. V usage is TRBV5-1 and J usage is TRBJ2-5, with D hard to call. The CDR3 extends over 16 amino acids. Germline V gene sequence: CDR1 SGHRS, CDR2 YFSETQ. The V end lost 5 bases, the J end lost 5 bases, and 22 bases lay between the germline ends. The CDR3 reads CASRPEGARKGETQYF. The DNA of the CDR3 is TGCGCCAGCAGGCCTGAAGGAGCGCGAAAAGGGGAGACCCAGTACTTC.

In its sample, this clonotype was seen once. The rearrangement uses TRBV4-3 and TRBJ1-2, with D possibly TRBD1 on 5 matching bases. V was pared by 0 bases and J by 1 base, with 15 bases between. The CDR3 is 17 amino acids. In germline, CDR1 is LGHNA, CDR2 YSLEER. CDR3 sequence: CASSQEGLGVLNYGYTF. DNA for the CDR3: TGCGCCAGCAGCCAAGAGGGGTTGGGGGTACTTAACTATGGCTACACCTTC.

The sample holds a few counts of this clonotype. A junction boundary mismatches the germline segment, possibly from a read error. This chain connects TRBV15 to TRBJ1-5; TRBD1 matches 9 bases. The CDR3 runs 17 residues. Germline V CDR1 and CDR2: LNHNV, YYDKDF (reference sequence). CDR3 DNA: TGTGCTACCAGCGAAACAGGGGGCGAAACGAGCAATCAGCCCCAGCATTTT. This gives the protein CATSETGGETSNQPQHF.

This clonotype was seen a few times. The chain has TRBV7-3 and TRBJ1-2, with D tentatively TRBD1 (5 bases). Looked up from germline, CDR1 is SGHTA and CDR2 is FQGTGA. V was cut by 2 bases and J by 7 bases, with 11 bases left in between. The CDR3 runs 13 residues. The CDR3 DNA reads as TGTGCCAGCAGCTTAGGGGGGGTAGGTGGCTACACCTTC. Protein sequence: CASSLGGVGGYTF.

Ten or more counts support this clonotype. The V call is TRBV7-2, the J call TRBJ2-3; D unresolved. The germline CDR1 and CDR2 sequences are SGHTA and FQGNSA. CDR3 length equals 14 residues. With 1 base removed from V and 2 bases from J, the gap between germline ends came to 7 bases. CDR3 sequence: CASSLDGYTDTQYF. The CDR3 nucleotides read TGTGCCAGCAGCTTAGATGGGTACACAGATACGCAGTATTTT.

The V gene is TRBV6-1, the J gene TRBJ2-1; the match to TRBD2 covers 9 bases. The junction had 7 bases not matched to a gene; V was cut back by 7 bases and J by 0 bases. The CDR3 consists of 16 residues. Germline CDR1 is MNHNS and CDR2 is SASEGT. CDR3 coding DNA: TGTGCCAGCATTAGCGGGGGAACGAGCTCCTACAATGAGCAGTTCTTC. Residues: CASISGGTSSYNEQFF.

Note on this clonotype: The junction does not match germline at one end; this may be a read error. The chain is built from TRBV4-3 and TRBJ1-4; D may be TRBD1 (6 bases). The CDR3 extends over 14 amino acids. Germline loops: CDR1 LGHNA, CDR2 YSLEER. CDR3 amino acids: CARSKGATNEKLFF. The CDR3 DNA follows: TGCGCCCGCAGCAAGGGGGCAACTAATGAAAAACTGTTTTTT.

The rearrangement uses TRBV27 and TRBJ2-3; TRBD2 matches 7 bases. This CDR3 region has 15 residues. V lost 8 bases, J lost 0 bases, and 8 bases stayed unmatched. Germline lookup yields CDR1 MNHEY and CDR2 SMNVEV (reference sequence). The CDR3 nucleotides are TGTGCCAGCGCCTCGGGAGGACGTAGCACAGATACGCAGTATTTT. It translates to CASASGGRSTDTQYF.

CDR3 in amino acids: CASSLGGGGVQPQHF. CDR3 nucleotide sequence: TGTGCCAGCAGCTTAGGGGGAGGGGGAGTTCAGCCCCAGCATTTT. The chain couples TRBV7-2 to TRBJ1-5; a weak D match, TRBD1 (6 bases). This CDR3 contains 15 residues. Trimming removed 1 base from V and 6 bases from J, with 13 bases in between. Germline CDR1 SGHTA, CDR2 FQGNSA.